The T cell receptor beta chain under discussion was sequenced for a study of beta chain features in type 1 diabetes. CDR3 length equals 13 residues. The V gene lost 3 bases and the J gene lost 2 bases, with 7 bases spanning the gap. CDR1 is SGHNT and CDR2 is YENEEA in the germline V gene. What was sequenced were expressed TCRB transcripts, since all of the isolated RNA had been reverse transcribed. This table comes from immunoSEQ multiplex PCR, and its TCRdb copy is limited to in-frame clones, with some not included. The table lists some 400,000 clones, about 16% of them singletons, with approximately 0.02% in the top ten.

The sequencing input was naive CD4+ T cells from blood. This clonotype was sampled from a woman aged 18-35 years in good health. The V call is TRBV11-3, the J call TRBJ2-5; D gene unclear. Written as DNA, the CDR3 is TGTGCCAGCAGCTTGGGCCTTCAAGAGACCCAGTACTTC. Its protein product is CASSLGLQETQYF. Variable domain in full (rest from reference TRBV11-3 and TRBJ2-5): EAGVVQSPRYKIIEKKQPVAFWCNPISGHNTLYWYLQNLGQGPELLIRYENEEAVDDSQLPKDRFSAERLKGVDSTLKIQPAELGDSAVYLCASSLGLQETQYFGPGTRLLVL.